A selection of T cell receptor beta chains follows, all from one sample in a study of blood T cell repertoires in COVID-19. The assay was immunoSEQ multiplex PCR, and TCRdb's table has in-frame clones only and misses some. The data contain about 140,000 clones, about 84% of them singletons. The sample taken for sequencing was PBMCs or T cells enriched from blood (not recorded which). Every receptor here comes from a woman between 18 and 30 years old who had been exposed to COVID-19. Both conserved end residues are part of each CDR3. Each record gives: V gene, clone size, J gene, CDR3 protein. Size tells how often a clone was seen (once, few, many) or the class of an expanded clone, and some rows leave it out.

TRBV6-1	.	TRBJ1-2	CASSEGQSNYGYTF
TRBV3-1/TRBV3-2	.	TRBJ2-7	CASSPSLKLYEQYF
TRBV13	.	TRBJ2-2	CASRNRGYTGELFF
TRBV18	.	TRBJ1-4	CASSPDRGGEKLFF
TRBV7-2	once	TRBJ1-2	CASSPSGTGGNYGYTF
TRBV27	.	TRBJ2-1	CASSPTTVGGRASEQFF
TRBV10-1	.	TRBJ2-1	CASSVGQPSSYNEQFF
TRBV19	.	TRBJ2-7	CASRPDRDHEQYF
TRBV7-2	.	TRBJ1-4	CASSLAIGTGDPLANEKLFF
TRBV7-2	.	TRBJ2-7	CASSLDRAGEQYF
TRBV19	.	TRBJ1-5	CASQWSSLGDNQPQHF
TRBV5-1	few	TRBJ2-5	CASSLASGRQETQYF
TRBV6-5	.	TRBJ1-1	CASSRGRYNTEAFF
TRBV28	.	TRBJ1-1	CASRQSEAFF
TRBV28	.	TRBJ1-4	CASANRGAFNEKLFF
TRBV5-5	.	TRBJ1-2	CASSLSPTEPYGYTF
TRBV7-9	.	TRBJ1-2	CASSFGRGGNHGYTF
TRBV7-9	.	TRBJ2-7	CASSTPGQGAEQYF
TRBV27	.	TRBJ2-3	CASSFLGRAGTDTQYF
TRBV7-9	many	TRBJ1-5	CASSLGQGGQPQHF
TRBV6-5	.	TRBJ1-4	CASNAWTGGNEKLFF
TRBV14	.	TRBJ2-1	CASSQAVRDRGLNEQFF
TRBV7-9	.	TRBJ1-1	CASSLRGRDTEAFF
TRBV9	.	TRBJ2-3	CASSAYGLAGLNPDTQYF
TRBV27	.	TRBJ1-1	CASSLGYWGRGAEAFF
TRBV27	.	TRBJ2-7	CASSHSGTHGYEQYF
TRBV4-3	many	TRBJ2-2	CASSQGLAGGRTGELFF
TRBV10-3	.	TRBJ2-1	CAISEALAGGIGEQFF
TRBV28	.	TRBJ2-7	CASSNQKNSYYEQYF
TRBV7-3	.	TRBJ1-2	CASSFTGDYGYTF
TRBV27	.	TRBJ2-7	CASSSTGSYEQYF
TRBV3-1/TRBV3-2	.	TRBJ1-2	CASSYTLRGQGDGYTF
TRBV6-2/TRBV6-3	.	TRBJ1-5	CASSTDRGYSNQPQHF
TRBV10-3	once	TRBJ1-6	CAISDTGSDSPLHF
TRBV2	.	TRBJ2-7	CASSETGYEQYF